The source of this T cell receptor (beta chain) is a study of blood T cell repertoires in COVID-19. Germline CDR1 LNHDA, CDR2 SQIVND (reference sequence). Germline trimming cut 5 bases from V and 3 bases from J; bases unmatched to any gene: 4. This CDR3 spans 15 amino acids. Libraries were prepared by immunoSEQ multiplex PCR; TCRdb keeps only in-frame clonotypes and omits some of them. The data show around 84,000 clones, with over 70% seen just once and 12% held by the top ten. The chain is built from TRBV19 and TRBJ2-1; 10 bases match TRBD2. The specimen sequenced was peripheral blood. This clonotype was sampled from a woman aged 40-49 years with active or convalescent COVID-19. CDR3 nucleotides: TGTGCCAGTAGTCCAGCGGGAGGGAACTACAATGAGCAGTTCTTC. This codes for CASSPAGGNYNEQFF.